This is a list of T cell receptor beta chains from one sample in a study of blood T cell repertoires in COVID-19. Here immunoSEQ multiplex PCR was the method, and the copy in TCRdb shows in-frame clones only, minus some. The sample lists some 130,000 clones; roughly nine tenths were seen once. Sequencing was carried out using peripheral blood. The receptor source for this set is a man aged 45-65 years with active COVID-19. The CDR3 runs from the conserved cysteine through the conserved F or W. D genes are given only for firm matches. Expanded clones are given a class, and other clones once, few, many or no size at all.

J gene: TRBJ2-1; CDR3 length: 14; V gene: TRBV7-9; clone size: NA; D gene: TRBD2; CDR3 DNA: TGTGCCAGCACTACGGGACTAGCCTACAATGAGCAGTTCTTC; CDR3 protein: CASTTGLAYNEQFF
J gene: TRBJ1-5; CDR3 length: 14; V gene: TRBV7-2; clone size: NA; D gene: NA; CDR3 DNA: TGTGCCAGCAGCTTAACGACAGGCAATCAGCCCCAGCATTTT; CDR3 protein: CASSLTTGNQPQHF
J gene: TRBJ2-3; CDR3 length: 15; V gene: TRBV7-9; clone size: NA; D gene: TRBD2; CDR3 DNA: TGTGCCAGCAGCCCCGGGCTAGCGGGAGGAGATACGCAGTATTTT; CDR3 protein: CASSPGLAGGDTQYF
J gene: TRBJ1-1; CDR3 length: 15; V gene: TRBV11-2; clone size: NA; D gene: TRBD1; CDR3 DNA: TGTGCCAGCAGCTTCCGGACAGGGGGCTGGACTGAAGCTTTCTTT; CDR3 protein: CASSFRTGGWTEAFF
J gene: TRBJ2-5; CDR3 length: 16; V gene: TRBV19; clone size: NA; D gene: NA; CDR3 DNA: TGTGCCAGTAGTATAGACTCGAGCGGTATGGGTAGGACCCAGTACTTC; CDR3 protein: CASSIDSSGMGRTQYF
J gene: TRBJ2-7; CDR3 length: 13; V gene: TRBV5-1; clone size: NA; D gene: TRBD1; CDR3 DNA: TGCGCCAGCAGCTTGGAACAGGGGTTCGAGCAGTACTTC; CDR3 protein: CASSLEQGFEQYF
J gene: TRBJ2-1; CDR3 length: 15; V gene: TRBV5-1; clone size: NA; D gene: TRBD2; CDR3 DNA: TGCGCCAGCAGCCTGGGAGCGGGGCCTTACAATGAGCAGTTCTTC; CDR3 protein: CASSLGAGPYNEQFF
J gene: TRBJ2-5; CDR3 length: 12; V gene: TRBV5-5; clone size: NA; D gene: NA; CDR3 DNA: TGTGCCAGCAGCAGGGGGTGGGAGACCCAGTACTTC; CDR3 protein: CASSRGWETQYF
J gene: TRBJ2-7; CDR3 length: 13; V gene: TRBV3-1/TRBV3-2; clone size: NA; D gene: NA; CDR3 DNA: TGTGCCAGCAGCCAGACCGGGAATGGGGAGCAGTACTTC; CDR3 protein: CASSQTGNGEQYF
J gene: TRBJ2-2; CDR3 length: 14; V gene: TRBV11-3; clone size: NA; D gene: TRBD1; CDR3 DNA: TGTGCCAGCAGCGTGGACAGGGACACCGGGGAGCTGTTTTTT; CDR3 protein: CASSVDRDTGELFF
J gene: TRBJ2-1; CDR3 length: 16; V gene: TRBV9; clone size: NA; D gene: NA; CDR3 DNA: TGTGCCAGCAGCGTAGAGGGACAAGGCTCCTACAATGAGCAGTTCTTC; CDR3 protein: CASSVEGQGSYNEQFF
J gene: TRBJ2-5; CDR3 length: 13; V gene: TRBV7-2; clone size: NA; D gene: NA; CDR3 DNA: TGTGCCAGCAGCGCGACAGGGAGGGAGACCCAGTACTTC; CDR3 protein: CASSATGRETQYF
J gene: TRBJ1-2; CDR3 length: 16; V gene: TRBV9; clone size: NA; D gene: NA; CDR3 DNA: TGTGCCAGCAGCGTAGCCGGAGTGGAGGTCGGAGGTGGCTACACCTTC; CDR3 protein: CASSVAGVEVGGGYTF
J gene: TRBJ1-1; CDR3 length: 14; V gene: TRBV2; clone size: few; D gene: NA; CDR3 DNA: TGTGCCAGCAGTGGGTTCTCAGGGTTGAATGAAGCTTTCTTT; CDR3 protein: CASSGFSGLNEAFF
J gene: TRBJ1-1; CDR3 length: 16; V gene: TRBV5-1; clone size: NA; D gene: NA; CDR3 DNA: TGCGCCAGCAGCTTTGGGGTTGGCAGGGCGACCACTGAAGCTTTCTTT; CDR3 protein: CASSFGVGRATTEAFF
J gene: TRBJ1-2; CDR3 length: 13; V gene: TRBV29-1; clone size: NA; D gene: TRBD1; CDR3 DNA: TGCAGCGCACGGACAGGGGCTGCCTATGGCTACACCTTC; CDR3 protein: CSARTGAAYGYTF
J gene: TRBJ2-3; CDR3 length: 17; V gene: TRBV18; clone size: NA; D gene: TRBD1; CDR3 DNA: TGTGCCAGCTCACCTTATTCACCCGGGACAGGGGCAGATACGCAGTATTTT; CDR3 protein: CASSPYSPGTGADTQYF
J gene: TRBJ1-1; CDR3 length: 14; V gene: TRBV6-5; clone size: NA; D gene: NA; CDR3 DNA: TGTGCCAGCAGAATAGGACACGCGAACACTGAAGCTTTCTTT; CDR3 protein: CASRIGHANTEAFF
J gene: TRBJ1-4; CDR3 length: 15; V gene: TRBV5-6; clone size: NA; D gene: TRBD1; CDR3 DNA: TGTGCCAGCAGCACTGATCAGGGGGCTGGTGAAAAACTGTTTTTT; CDR3 protein: CASSTDQGAGEKLFF
J gene: TRBJ2-1; CDR3 length: 17; V gene: TRBV7-9; clone size: NA; D gene: TRBD2; CDR3 DNA: TGTGCCAGCAGCCATTTTAGCGGGCCTTACTCCTACAATGAGCAGTTCTTC; CDR3 protein: CASSHFSGPYSYNEQFF
J gene: TRBJ1-5; CDR3 length: 13; V gene: TRBV2; clone size: NA; D gene: NA; CDR3 DNA: TGTGCCAGCAGTGAAACGATCGGGACTCCCCAGCATTTT; CDR3 protein: CASSETIGTPQHF
J gene: TRBJ2-5; CDR3 length: 15; V gene: TRBV11-2; clone size: NA; D gene: NA; CDR3 DNA: TGTGCCAGCAGCTTAGGTCGGAGGGGCCGGGAGACCCAGTACTTC; CDR3 protein: CASSLGRRGRETQYF
J gene: TRBJ2-1; CDR3 length: 18; V gene: TRBV27; clone size: NA; D gene: TRBD2; CDR3 DNA: TGTGCCAGCAGTTCCGGGGGGACTAGCGGGATTCCCTACAATGAGCAGTTCTTC; CDR3 protein: CASSSGGTSGIPYNEQFF
J gene: TRBJ2-4; CDR3 length: 15; V gene: TRBV6-5; clone size: NA; D gene: NA; CDR3 DNA: TGTGCCAGCAGTTCCACTCTAAACGGTTGGAACATTCAGTACTTC; CDR3 protein: CASSSTLNGWNIQYF
J gene: TRBJ2-2; CDR3 length: 15; V gene: TRBV11-3; clone size: NA; D gene: TRBD1; CDR3 DNA: TGTGCCAGCAGCCTACAGGGGGCACACACCGGGGAGCTGTTTTTT; CDR3 protein: CASSLQGAHTGELFF
J gene: TRBJ1-5; CDR3 length: 14; V gene: TRBV18; clone size: NA; D gene: TRBD1; CDR3 DNA: TGTGCCAGCTCACCTTCGAGGGGGCTGCAGCCCCAGCATTTT; CDR3 protein: CASSPSRGLQPQHF
J gene: TRBJ2-1; CDR3 length: 16; V gene: TRBV11-2; clone size: NA; D gene: TRBD2; CDR3 DNA: TGTGCCAGCAGATTCCAGGGGCTAGCGGGAGCTGGATGGCAGTTCTTC; CDR3 protein: CASRFQGLAGAGWQFF
J gene: TRBJ1-5; CDR3 length: 17; V gene: TRBV5-6; clone size: NA; D gene: NA; CDR3 DNA: TGTGCCAGCAGCTTACGCAGAGGGAGTACAGGCAATCAGCCCCAGCATTTT; CDR3 protein: CASSLRRGSTGNQPQHF
J gene: TRBJ2-1; CDR3 length: 14; V gene: TRBV7-9; clone size: NA; D gene: NA; CDR3 DNA: TGTGCCAGCAGCTGGGCGGCGGGCAACAATGAGCAGTTCTTC; CDR3 protein: CASSWAAGNNEQFF
J gene: TRBJ1-3; CDR3 length: 16; V gene: TRBV9; clone size: NA; D gene: NA; CDR3 DNA: TGTGCCAGCAGCGTAGATAGCCTTTACTCTGGAAACACCATATATTTT; CDR3 protein: CASSVDSLYSGNTIYF
J gene: TRBJ2-2; CDR3 length: 15; V gene: TRBV13; clone size: NA; D gene: TRBD2; CDR3 DNA: TGTGCCAGCAGCTTAAACGGGGGGGCCGGCGGGGAGCTGTTTTTT; CDR3 protein: CASSLNGGAGGELFF
J gene: TRBJ1-5; CDR3 length: 13; V gene: TRBV6-5; clone size: NA; D gene: NA; CDR3 DNA: TGTGCCAGCATTCCCAGGGCCCCCGGGCCCCAGCATTTT; CDR3 protein: CASIPRAPGPQHF
J gene: TRBJ2-7; CDR3 length: 14; V gene: TRBV3-1/TRBV3-2; clone size: NA; D gene: TRBD1; CDR3 DNA: TGTGCCAGCAGCCGACAACAGGGGACCTACGAGCAGTACTTC; CDR3 protein: CASSRQQGTYEQYF